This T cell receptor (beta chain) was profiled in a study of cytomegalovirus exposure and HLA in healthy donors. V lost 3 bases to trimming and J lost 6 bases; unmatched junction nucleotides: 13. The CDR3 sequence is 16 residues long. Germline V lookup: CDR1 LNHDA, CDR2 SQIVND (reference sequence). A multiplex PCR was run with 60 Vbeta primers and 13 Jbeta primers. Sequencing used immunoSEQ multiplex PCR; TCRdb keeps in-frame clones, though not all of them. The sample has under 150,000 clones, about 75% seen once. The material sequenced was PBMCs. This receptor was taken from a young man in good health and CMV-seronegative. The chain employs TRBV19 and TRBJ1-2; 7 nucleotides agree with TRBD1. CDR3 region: CASSIAPGQVYDGYTF. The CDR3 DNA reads TGTGCCAGTAGTATCGCCCCCGGACAGGTCTATGATGGCTACACCTTC.